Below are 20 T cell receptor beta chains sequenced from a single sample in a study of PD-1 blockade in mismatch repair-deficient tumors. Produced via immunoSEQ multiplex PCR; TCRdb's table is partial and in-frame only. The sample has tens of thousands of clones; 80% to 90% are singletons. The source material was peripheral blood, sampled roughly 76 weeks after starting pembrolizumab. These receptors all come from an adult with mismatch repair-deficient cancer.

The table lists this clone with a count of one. The CDR3 is CASNLHSGRTGELFF. CDR3 DNA sequence: TGTGCCAGCAACCTTCATAGCGGGAGAACCGGGGAGCTGTTTTTT. V usage is TRBV11-3 and J usage is TRBJ2-2; 9 bases align to TRBD2. V gave up 7 bases and J gave up 5 bases; unmatched junction bases: 8. This CDR3 is built from 15 residues. CDR1 SGHNT and CDR2 YENEEA come from the germline V gene.

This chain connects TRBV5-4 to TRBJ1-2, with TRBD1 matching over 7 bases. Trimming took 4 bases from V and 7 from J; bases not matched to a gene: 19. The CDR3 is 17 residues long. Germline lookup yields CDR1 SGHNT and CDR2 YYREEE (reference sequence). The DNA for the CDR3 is TGTGCCAGCAGCGATAGGACAGGTGACCCCACGCCGGGTGGCTACACCTTC. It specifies CASSDRTGDPTPGGYTF.

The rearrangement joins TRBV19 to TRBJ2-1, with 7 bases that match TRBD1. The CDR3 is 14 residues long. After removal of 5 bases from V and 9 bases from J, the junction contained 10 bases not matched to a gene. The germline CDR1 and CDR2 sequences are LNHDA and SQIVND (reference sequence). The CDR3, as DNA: TGTGCCAGTAGTCCAAGACAGGGATCGAGTGAGCAGTTCTTC. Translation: CASSPRQGSSEQFF.

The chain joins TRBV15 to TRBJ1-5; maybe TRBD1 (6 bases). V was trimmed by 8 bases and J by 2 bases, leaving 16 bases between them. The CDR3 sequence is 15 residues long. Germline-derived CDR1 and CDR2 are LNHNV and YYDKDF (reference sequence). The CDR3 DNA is TGTGCCACCTCTCGGGGGGGCTATGGCAATCAGCCCCAGCATTTT. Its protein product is CATSRGGYGNQPQHF.

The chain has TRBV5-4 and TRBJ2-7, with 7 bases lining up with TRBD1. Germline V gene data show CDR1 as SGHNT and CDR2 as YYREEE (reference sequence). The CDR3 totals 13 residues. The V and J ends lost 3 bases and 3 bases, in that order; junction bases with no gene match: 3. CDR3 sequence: CASSSWDSYEQYF. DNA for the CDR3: TGTGCCAGCAGCTCCTGGGACAGCTACGAGCAGTACTTC.

The CDR3 here is CASAGRGYTF. The CDR3, as DNA: TGTGCCAGCGCTGGGCGAGGCTACACCTTC. The chain combines TRBV25-1 with TRBJ1-2; no clear D. The CDR3 spans 10 residues. V was trimmed by 8 bases and J by 8 bases, leaving 9 bases between them. Germline V lookup: CDR1 MGHDK, CDR2 SYGVNS.

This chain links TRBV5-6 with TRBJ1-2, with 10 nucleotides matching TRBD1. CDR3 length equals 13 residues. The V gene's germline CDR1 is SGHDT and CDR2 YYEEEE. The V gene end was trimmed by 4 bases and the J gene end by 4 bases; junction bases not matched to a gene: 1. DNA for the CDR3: TGTGCCAGCAGCAGGGACAGGGGCTATGGCTACACCTTC. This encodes CASSRDRGYGYTF.

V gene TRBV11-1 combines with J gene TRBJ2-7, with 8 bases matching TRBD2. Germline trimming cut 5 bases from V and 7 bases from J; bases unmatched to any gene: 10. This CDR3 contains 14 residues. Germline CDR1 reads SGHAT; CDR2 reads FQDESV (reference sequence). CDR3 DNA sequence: TGTGCCAGCAGCCGCCCGGGAGGGGTGGAAGAGCAGTACTTC. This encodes CASSRPGGVEEQYF.

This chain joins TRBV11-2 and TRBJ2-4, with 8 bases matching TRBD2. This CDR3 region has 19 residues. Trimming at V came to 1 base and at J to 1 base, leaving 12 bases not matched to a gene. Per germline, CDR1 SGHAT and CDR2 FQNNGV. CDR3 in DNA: TGTGCCAGCAGCTTAGTATCGGGACTAGTAAGTGGGGCCAAAAACATTCAGTACTTC. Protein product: CASSLVSGLVSGAKNIQYF.

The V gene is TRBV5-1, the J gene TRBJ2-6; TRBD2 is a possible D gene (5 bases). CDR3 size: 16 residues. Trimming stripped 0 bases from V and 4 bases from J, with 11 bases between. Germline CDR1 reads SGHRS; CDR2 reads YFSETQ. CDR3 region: CASSLALEAGANVLTF. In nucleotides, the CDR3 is TGCGCCAGCAGCTTGGCCTTGGAGGCGGGGGCCAACGTCCTGACTTTC.

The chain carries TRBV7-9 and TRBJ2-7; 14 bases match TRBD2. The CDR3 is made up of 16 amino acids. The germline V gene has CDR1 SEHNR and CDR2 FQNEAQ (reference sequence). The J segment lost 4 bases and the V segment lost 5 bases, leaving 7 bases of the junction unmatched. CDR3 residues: CASSRTGTSGSYEQYF. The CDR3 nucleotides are TGTGCCAGCAGCCGAACCGGGACTAGCGGGAGTTACGAGCAGTACTTC. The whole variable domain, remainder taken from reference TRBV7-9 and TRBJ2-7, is DTGVSQNPRHKITKRGQNVTFRCDPISEHNRLYWYRQTLGQGPEFLTYFQNEAQLEKSRLLSDRFSAERPKGSFSTLEIQRTEQGDSAMYLCASSRTGTSGSYEQYFGPGTRLTVT.

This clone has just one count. DNA for the CDR3: TGTGCCAGTACCGCTGCTGGGGGTGGCTACACCTTC. Its translation is CASTAAGGGYTF. The rearrangement links TRBV19 to TRBJ1-2; a possible D gene is TRBD1 (5 bases). V shed 7 bases and J shed 7 bases, with 13 bases lying between them. The CDR3 is 12 amino acids. Germline V gene data show CDR1 as LNHDA and CDR2 as SQIVND (reference sequence).

The DNA for the CDR3 is TGTGCCAGCAGCGTTCTTGACAGCGATCAGCCCCAGCATTTT. Its protein product is CASSVLDSDQPQHF. This chain joins TRBV9 and TRBJ1-5, with a weak D call TRBD1 (5 bases). Germline V gives CDR1 SGDLS, CDR2 YYNGEE. V lost 2 bases, J lost 5 bases, and 11 bases lay in between. The CDR3 is made up of 14 amino acids.

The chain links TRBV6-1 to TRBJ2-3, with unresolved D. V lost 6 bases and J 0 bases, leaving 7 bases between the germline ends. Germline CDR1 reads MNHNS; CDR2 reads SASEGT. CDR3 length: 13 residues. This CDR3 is CASRLGSTDTQYF. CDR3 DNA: TGTGCCAGCAGGCTCGGGAGCACAGATACGCAGTATTTT.

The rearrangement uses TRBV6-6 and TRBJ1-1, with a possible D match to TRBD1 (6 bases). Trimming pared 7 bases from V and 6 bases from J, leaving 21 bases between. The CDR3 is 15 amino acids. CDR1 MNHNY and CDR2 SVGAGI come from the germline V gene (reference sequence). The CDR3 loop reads CASTVKGGGLAEAFF. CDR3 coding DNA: TGTGCCAGCACCGTTAAGGGGGGTGGGCTCGCTGAAGCTTTCTTT.

CDR3 amino acids: CASSFDRGLNEQFF. As DNA, the CDR3 is TGCGCCAGCAGTTTCGACAGGGGGCTTAATGAGCAGTTCTTC. J is TRBJ2-1 and V is TRBV5-1, with TRBD1 matching 10 bases. The CDR3 has 14 amino acids. V gave up 5 bases and J gave up 7 bases; unmatched junction bases: 6. The germline gives CDR1 SGHRS, CDR2 YFSETQ.

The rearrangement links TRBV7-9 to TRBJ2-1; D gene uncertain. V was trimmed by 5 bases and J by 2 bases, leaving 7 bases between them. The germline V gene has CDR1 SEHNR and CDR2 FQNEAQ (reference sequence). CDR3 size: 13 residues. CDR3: CASSPAAYNEQFF. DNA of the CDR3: TGTGCCAGCAGCCCGGCGGCCTACAATGAGCAGTTCTTC.

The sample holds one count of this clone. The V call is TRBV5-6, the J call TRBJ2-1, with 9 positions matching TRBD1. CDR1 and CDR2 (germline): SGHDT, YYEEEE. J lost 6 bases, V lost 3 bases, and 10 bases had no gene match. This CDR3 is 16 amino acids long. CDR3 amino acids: CASSSLRGQGANEQFF. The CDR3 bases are TGTGCCAGCAGCTCTTTGCGGGGACAGGGTGCCAATGAGCAGTTCTTC.

Here the CDR3 DNA reads TGTGCCACCAGCTCACGAAGCGGGAGAAGTCACAATGAGCAGTTCTTC. The encoded protein is CATSSRSGRSHNEQFF. V usage is TRBV15 and J usage is TRBJ2-1; 8 bases map to TRBD2. The CDR3 has 16 residues. In germline, CDR1 is LNHNV, CDR2 YYDKDF (reference sequence). Trimming at V came to 5 bases and at J to 5 bases, leaving 11 bases not matched to a gene.

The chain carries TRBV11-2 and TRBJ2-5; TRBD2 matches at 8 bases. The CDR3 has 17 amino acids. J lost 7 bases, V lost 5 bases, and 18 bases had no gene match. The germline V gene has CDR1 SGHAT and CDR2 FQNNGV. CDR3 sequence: CASSRPGAGATSATQYF. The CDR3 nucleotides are TGTGCCAGCAGCCGCCCTGGAGCGGGAGCGACCTCAGCGACCCAGTACTTC. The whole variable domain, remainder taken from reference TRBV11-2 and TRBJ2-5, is EAGVAQSPRYKIIEKRQSVAFWCNPISGHATLYWYQQILGQGPKLLIQFQNNGVVDDSQLPKDRFSAERLKGVDSTLKIQPAKLEDSAVYLCASSRPGAGATSATQYFGPGTRLLVL.